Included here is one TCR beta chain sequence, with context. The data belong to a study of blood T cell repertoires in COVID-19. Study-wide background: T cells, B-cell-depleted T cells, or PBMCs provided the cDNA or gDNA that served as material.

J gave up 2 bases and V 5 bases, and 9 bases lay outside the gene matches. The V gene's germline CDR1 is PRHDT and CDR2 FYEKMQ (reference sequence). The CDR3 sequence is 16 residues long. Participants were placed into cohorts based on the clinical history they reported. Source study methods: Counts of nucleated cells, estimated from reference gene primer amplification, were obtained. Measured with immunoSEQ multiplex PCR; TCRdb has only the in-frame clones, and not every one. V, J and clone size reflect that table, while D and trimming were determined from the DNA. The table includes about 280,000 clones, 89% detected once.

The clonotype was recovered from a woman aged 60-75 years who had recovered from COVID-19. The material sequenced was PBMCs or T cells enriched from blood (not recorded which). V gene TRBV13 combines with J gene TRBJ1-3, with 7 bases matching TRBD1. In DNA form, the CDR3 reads TGTGCCAGCAGCCCTGGACAGGCTAACACTGGAAACACCATATATTTT. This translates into CASSPGQANTGNTIYF.